These 14 T cell receptor beta chains were sequenced from one sample in a study of shared clonotypes between healthy human individuals. Data came from immunoSEQ multiplex PCR; TCRdb stores just in-frame clones and leaves some out. The sample lists 550,000 to 850,000 clones, 74% occurring once. Sequenced material: memory CD4+ T cells sorted from blood. Subset denoted: CD45RA-negative fraction. These receptors were collected from a woman younger than 45 in good health.

The chain has TRBV6-6 and TRBJ2-1, with D possibly called TRBD1 or TRBD2 (5 bases each). The CDR3 runs to 12 residues. The germline V gene encodes CDR1 MNHNY and CDR2 SVGAGI (reference sequence). The ends were cut back, 5 bases at V and 8 bases at J, with 10 bases in the middle. CDR3 loop: CASSVGVDEQFF. The CDR3 DNA follows: TGTGCCAGCAGTGTGGGGGTGGATGAGCAGTTCTTC.

This chain joins TRBV28 and TRBJ2-3; the D gene is possibly TRBD1 (6 bases). The CDR3 has 13 amino acids. V was cut by 7 bases and J by 14 bases, with 22 bases left in between. The V gene's germline CDR1 is MDHEN and CDR2 SYDVKM. The CDR3 nucleotides are TGTGCCAGCACAAGCCTCGGGACACTTTTGGTGTATTTT. Protein sequence: CASTSLGTLLVYF.

The rearrangement links TRBV28 to TRBJ1-4, with D perhaps matching TRBD1 (5 bases). Germline CDR1 reads MDHEN; CDR2 reads SYDVKM. V was cut by 3 bases and J by 7 bases, with 15 bases left in between. The CDR3 is 15 amino acids. The CDR3 DNA is TGTGCCAGCAGTTTCTTCCCGGGGAGGGGTGAAAAACTGTTTTTT. Protein product: CASSFFPGRGEKLFF. Drawing the rest from reference TRBV28 and TRBJ1-4, the complete variable domain is DVKVTQSSRYLVKRTGEKVFLECVQDMDHENMFWYRQDPGLGLRLIYFSYDVKMKEKGDIPEGYSVSREKKERFSLILESASTNQTSMYLCASSFFPGRGEKLFFGSGTQLSVL.

The rearrangement joins TRBV2 to TRBJ1-3; D is possibly TRBD1 (6 bases). Trimming took off 2 bases at V and 2 bases at J, with 13 bases between the two ends. From germline, CDR1 is SNHLY and CDR2 FYNNEI. The CDR3 runs to 16 residues. CDR3 protein: CASSETGYAPGNTIYF. DNA for the CDR3: TGTGCCAGCAGTGAAACAGGGTACGCGCCTGGAAACACCATATATTTT.

This clone was detected a few times. The rearrangement uses TRBV5-1 and TRBJ2-5, with D unresolved. Germline CDR1 SGHRS, CDR2 YFSETQ. Trimming stripped 4 bases from V and 3 bases from J, with 13 bases between. CDR3 length: 14 amino acids. CDR3 loop: CASSRNSQEETQYF. As DNA, the CDR3 is TGCGCCAGCAGCCGGAACTCGCAAGAAGAGACCCAGTACTTC.

The V call is TRBV27, the J call TRBJ1-2; D possibly corresponds to TRBD1 (6 bases). V was pared by 6 bases and J by 3 bases, with 14 bases between. There are 14 residues in the CDR3. Germline CDR1 is MNHEY and CDR2 is SMNVEV (reference sequence). For the CDR3, the DNA is TGTGCCAGCAGCGCTAACAGGGACTACTATGGCTACACCTTC. Its protein is CASSANRDYYGYTF.

V is TRBV19 and J is TRBJ2-4; a weak D match, TRBD1 (5 bases). V lost 10 bases to trimming and J lost 0 bases, with 22 bases between them. The CDR3 sequence is 17 residues long. CDR1 LNHDA and CDR2 SQIVND come from the germline V gene (reference sequence). The CDR3 DNA reads as TGTGCCATTACGGAGCTGGACACCCCTAAAGCCAAAAACATTCAGTACTTC. Translation gives CAITELDTPKAKNIQYF.

The chain links TRBV6-6 to TRBJ2-3; D gene uncertain. From germline, CDR1 is MNHNY and CDR2 SVGAGI (reference sequence). This CDR3 contains 12 residues. V lost 6 bases and J lost 6, with 10 bases in between. In DNA, the CDR3 is TGTGCCAGCAGCGAAAACGGGGATACGCAGTATTTT. It yields the protein CASSENGDTQYF.

V is TRBV6-6 and J is TRBJ2-5; D is possibly TRBD2 (6 bases). The germline gives CDR1 MNHNY, CDR2 SVGAGI (reference sequence). With 0 bases removed from V and 2 bases from J, the gap between germline ends came to 7 bases. CDR3 length equals 14 residues. In nucleotides, the CDR3 is TGTGCCAGCAGTTACTCGGGGGGACAAGAGACCCAGTACTTC. Translation: CASSYSGGQETQYF.

This clone showed up just a few times. V gene TRBV29-1 combines with J gene TRBJ2-5; either TRBD1 or TRBD2 may supply D (5 bases each). CDR1 SQVTM and CDR2 ANQGSEA come from the germline V gene. This CDR3 comprises 12 residues. V was shortened by 7 bases and J by 4 bases, with 13 bases between the two germline ends. The CDR3 bases are TGCAGCGCTCGTGGGGGTAGAGAGACCCAGTACTTC. This encodes CSARGGRETQYF.

The V and J genes are TRBV28 and TRBJ2-7, with 7 bases fitting TRBD1. The CDR3 is 10 residues long. Per germline, CDR1 MDHEN and CDR2 SYDVKM. V lost 7 bases to trimming and J lost 9 bases; unmatched junction nucleotides: 3. The CDR3 protein is CASTRQGQYF. As DNA, the CDR3 is TGTGCCAGCACCAGACAGGGGCAGTACTTC.

The chain couples TRBV5-3 to TRBJ2-6, with 7 bases aligning to TRBD2. TRBV5-3 is filed as an ORF, its function uncertain. The CDR3 is 17 residues long. V was clipped by 4 bases and J by 0 bases; unmatched bases: 7. CDR3 sequence reads: CARSEPRDYSGANVLTF. CDR3 bases: TGTGCCAGAAGCGAGCCCAGGGACTACTCTGGGGCCAACGTCCTGACTTTC.

This clone was observed once. V is TRBV6-5 and J is TRBJ2-7; D remains ambiguous. Germline V lookup: CDR1 MNHEY, CDR2 SVGAGI. Between the trimmed V and J ends, which lost 6 bases and 5 bases, there was a span of 8 bases. This CDR3 contains 11 residues. For the CDR3, the DNA is TGTGCCAGCAGCAACGCTGACGAGCAGTACTTC. It yields the protein CASSNADEQYF.

CDR3: CASSVAGESDTQYF. In DNA, the CDR3 is TGTGCCAGCAGCGTAGCGGGAGAGTCAGATACGCAGTATTTT. This chain connects TRBV9 to TRBJ2-3; D is perhaps TRBD2 (6 bases). Germline lookup yields CDR1 SGDLS and CDR2 YYNGEE. The CDR3 extends over 14 amino acids. V dropped 0 bases and J dropped 4 bases, with 9 bases sitting between them.